The 13 T cell receptor beta chains below come from one sample, sequenced in a study of blood T cell repertoires in COVID-19. The method was immunoSEQ multiplex PCR; TCRdb's version includes in-frame clones alone and lacks a portion of them. The sample includes some 150,000 clones, 85% to 90% of them seen just once. Specimen: peripheral blood. The receptors derive from a woman aged 40 to 50 with acute or convalescent COVID-19.

The genes are TRBV9 and TRBJ2-5; 7 bases line up with TRBD2. Germline V gene lookup returns CDR1 SGDLS and CDR2 YYNGEE. V was clipped by 0 bases and J by 0 bases; unmatched bases: 8. CDR3 length equals 17 residues. The CDR3 sequence is CASSVASASGYQETQYF. The CDR3 bases are TGTGCCAGCAGCGTAGCTAGCGCTAGCGGTTACCAAGAGACCCAGTACTTC.

The V gene is TRBV18, the J gene TRBJ2-3; 12 nucleotides match TRBD2. The CDR3 spans 19 residues. Losses at the gene ends were 0 bases for V and 3 bases for J; bases not matched to a gene: 10. Germline V gene sequence: CDR1 KGHSH, CDR2 LQKENI. The CDR3 spells CASSPPSLAGGLYTDTQYF. Here the CDR3 DNA reads TGTGCCAGCTCACCACCGAGCCTAGCGGGGGGGCTTTATACAGATACGCAGTATTTT.

The CDR3 DNA reads as TGTGCCAGCTCATGGACGGACAGGGAGGACACTGAAGCTTTCTTT. Protein sequence: CASSWTDREDTEAFF. The J gene is TRBJ1-1, the V gene TRBV18; 8 bases align to TRBD1. Per germline, CDR1 KGHSH and CDR2 LQKENI. Trimming took 5 bases from V and 3 from J; bases not matched to a gene: 8. The CDR3 covers 15 residues.

This sequence joins TRBV15 and TRBJ2-7; no clear D gene. V was clipped by 3 bases and J by 2 bases, with 11 bases between them. Per germline, CDR1 LNHNV and CDR2 YYDKDF (reference sequence). There are 14 residues in the CDR3. Here the CDR3 DNA reads TGTGCCACCAGCAGCCCCCCTCCAGCCTACGAGCAGTACTTC. Residues: CATSSPPPAYEQYF.

This chain uses TRBV11-2 with TRBJ2-7, with 14 nucleotides matching TRBD2. This CDR3 comprises 17 residues. Germline V lookup: CDR1 SGHAT, CDR2 FQNNGV. V lost 1 base to trimming and J lost 9 bases; unmatched junction nucleotides: 11. The CDR3, as DNA: TGTGCCAGCAGCTTAGGGACTAGCGGGGGGACCCTACGAGGGCAGTACTTC. Translated, it gives CASSLGTSGGTLRGQYF.

The chain combines TRBV11-2 with TRBJ1-3, with a tentative D call TRBD1 (5 bases). The length of the CDR3 is 19 residues. V lost 0 bases and J lost 2, with 20 bases in between. Germline-derived CDR1 and CDR2 are SGHAT and FQNNGV. In DNA form, the CDR3 reads TGTGCCAGCAGCTTAGACAGGGATAAAGTCTATCGTGCTGGAAACACCATATATTTT. This sequence encodes CASSLDRDKVYRAGNTIYF.

The V gene is TRBV2, the J gene TRBJ2-1; D remains unclear. CDR1 is SNHLY and CDR2 is FYNNEI in the germline V gene. The CDR3 spans 15 residues. V was clipped by 0 bases and J by 1 base, with 7 bases between them. The CDR3 reads CASSEAQVSYNEQFF. The CDR3 nucleotides are TGTGCCAGCAGTGAAGCGCAGGTTTCCTACAATGAGCAGTTCTTC.

V and J are TRBV6-5 and TRBJ1-6; no clear D gene. Germline values: CDR1 MNHEY, CDR2 SVGAGI. This CDR3 comprises 13 residues. Trimming took off 8 bases at V and 8 bases at J, with 13 bases between the two ends. This CDR3 reads CASAEGSYSPLHF. CDR3 DNA sequence: TGTGCCAGCGCCGAGGGTTCTTATTCACCCCTCCACTTT.

CDR3 bases: TGTGCCAGCTCACCAACTTCTCTAATAGAAGCTTTCTTT. This gives the protein CASSPTSLIEAFF. V and J are TRBV18 and TRBJ1-1; D gene ambiguous. CDR3 length: 13 amino acids. From germline, CDR1 is KGHSH and CDR2 LQKENI. The V end lost 2 bases, the J end lost 8 bases, and 12 bases lay between the germline ends.

This chain links TRBV3-1 (or the pseudogene TRBV3-2) with TRBJ1-2; D gene unclear. The CDR3 is 16 residues long. The ends were cut back, 3 bases at V and 2 bases at J, with 16 bases in the middle. Germline V gene data show CDR1 as LGHDT and CDR2 as YNNKEL (reference sequence). The CDR3 region has the DNA TGTGCCAGCAGCCAGGGGAGTAGGGCTATGAACTATGGCTACACCTTC. This encodes CASSQGSRAMNYGYTF.

The chain carries TRBV10-1 and TRBJ1-5; D gene ambiguous. Germline V lookup: CDR1 WNHNN, CDR2 SYGVQD (reference sequence). V lost 9 bases and J lost 0, with 21 bases in between. The CDR3 runs 17 residues. The CDR3 loop is CASKLVPLLYSNQPQHF. CDR3 DNA: TGCGCCAGTAAACTAGTGCCACTCCTCTATAGCAATCAGCCCCAGCATTTT.

V and J are TRBV9 and TRBJ1-1, with 11 bases matching TRBD1. The germline gives CDR1 SGDLS, CDR2 YYNGEE. The junction had 10 bases not matched to a gene; V was cut back by 3 bases and J by 0 bases. The CDR3 consists of 18 residues. CDR3 sequence (DNA): TGTGCCAGCAGCGCACATAGGGACAGGGGGGGAATGAACACTGAAGCTTTCTTT. It specifies CASSAHRDRGGMNTEAFF.

The genes are TRBV5-3 and TRBJ1-1; TRBD1 aligns across 8 bases. TRBV5-3 is placed among ORFs of uncertain function. Unmatched junction bases numbered 7, after V lost 0 bases and J lost 6 bases. The CDR3 sequence is 15 residues long. The CDR3 sequence is CARSLVRGHLSEAFF. The CDR3 nucleotides are TGTGCCAGAAGCTTGGTCAGGGGGCATTTGTCTGAAGCTTTCTTT.